This T cell receptor (beta chain) was identified during a study of cytomegalovirus exposure and HLA in healthy donors. This clone appeared once. Its antigen is not identified. The donors were part of the approximately 130-subject validation cohort, which stood apart from the 666-subject first cohort. Overall study results and limits: The TCR clusters that emerged in the first cohort tended, a later analysis found, to co-occur in the approximately 120 validation repertoires. Investigators reported 164 TCR beta chains as tied to cytomegalovirus.

The CDR3 is made up of 16 amino acids. Trimming cost V 2 bases and J 4 bases, with 16 bases left between them. CDR1 is SGDLS and CDR2 is YYNGEE in the germline V gene. TCRdb's copy holds only in-frame clones and misses some; the assay was immunoSEQ multiplex PCR. Found here are roughly 150,000 clones, roughly 86% of them singletons; the top ten hold 4% to 5%. The chain is built from TRBV9 and TRBJ2-1, with D perhaps matching TRBD1 (5 bases). Sequences were obtained from PBMCs. The TCR sequence derives from a young man in good health and CMV-seropositive. The chain's CDR3 is CASSVTDSALYNEQFF. CDR3 nucleotide sequence: TGTGCCAGCAGCGTGACAGACAGTGCCCTTTACAATGAGCAGTTCTTC.